One and the same sample provided the 15 T cell receptor beta chains below, sequenced in a study of tissue T cells after allogeneic stem cell transplantation. Profiling relied on immunoSEQ multiplex PCR, and the TCRdb table lists in-frame clones only, not all of them. Found here are about 3,000 clones, roughly 50% of them singletons; the top ten hold about 33%. Time point defined: mouse harvest day 14 after allogeneic transplant. Each mouse received 10^7 T-cell-depleted marrow cells plus 10^6 splenic CD5+ T cells by tail vein. Sequenced: lymph node tissue. The receptor set was obtained from a female BALB/c mouse given C57BL/6 T cells with graft-versus-host disease after an allogeneic hematopoietic cell transplant.

Turning to this clone: Gene names and germline match the mouse. The read ends 1 residue before the CDR3 terminus; that terminus is restored from the germline J gene. The chain joins TRBV30 to TRBJ2-5; unclear D gene. CDR1 is SQVVS and CDR2 is ANEGSEA in the germline V gene. Trimming removed 1 base from V and 6 bases from J, with 11 bases in between. This CDR3 comprises 13 residues. CDR3 loop: CSSRVAGGDTQYF. Incomplete CDR3 DNA: TGTAGTTCTAGAGTGGCAGGAGGGGACACCCAGTAC.

This clone appeared once. A read error may explain this, as a much larger clone is one base away. Gene names follow the mouse nomenclature. The missing CDR3 end, 1 residue past where the read stops, is filled in from the germline J gene. V is TRBV3 and J is TRBJ2-4; D is unclear. This CDR3 spans 11 amino acids. Germline CDR1 is SNHLY and CDR2 is FYNGKV (reference sequence). Trimming cost V 6 bases and J 4 bases, with 5 bases left between them. Partial CDR3 DNA: TGTGCCAGCAGTAACAAAAACACCTTGTAC. Its translation is CASSNKNTLY. The full-length CDR3 reads as CASSNKNTLYF. The entire variable domain, with the rest obtained from reference TRBV3 and TRBJ2-4, is as follows: GPKVLQIPSHQIIDMGQMVTLNCDPVSNHLYFYWYKQILGQQMEFLVNFYNGKVMEKSKLFKDQFSVERPDGSYFTLKIQPTALEDSAVYFCASSNKNTLYFGAGTRLSVL.

The table lists this clone with a few counts. Each gene name is a mouse one. Read data end 1 residue before the CDR3 end; the end is taken from the germline J gene. The rearrangement links TRBV3 to TRBJ2-7; 9 bases are a match to TRBD2. The CDR3 spans 14 residues. J gave up 5 bases and V 2 bases, and 4 bases lay outside the gene matches. Per the germline V gene, CDR1 is SNHLY and CDR2 is FYNGKV (reference sequence). CDR3 DNA (partial): TGTGCCAGCAGCTTAAATGGGGGGGCCCATGAACAGTAC. As protein: CASSLNGGAHEQY. The CDR3, in full, reads CASSLNGGAHEQYF.

In regard to this clone: The listed genes are named as in mouse. Read data end 1 residue before the CDR3 end; the end is taken from the germline J gene. The rearrangement links TRBV12-2 to TRBJ1-6; 7 bases fit TRBD1. TRBJ1-6 qualifies as an ORF whose function is uncertain. V shed 4 bases and J 6 bases; nucleotides not matched to a gene: 2. Germline V gives CDR1 SGHLS, CDR2 HYDKME. The CDR3 covers 13 residues. The CDR3 bases that were read are TGTGCCAGCTCCAGGGGGGCTAATTCGCCCCTCTAC. Translation: CASSRGANSPLY. The full CDR3 is CASSRGANSPLYF.

Regarding this clone: The genes and germline here are from mouse. The read finishes 1 residue shy of the CDR3 end, and the germline J gene is used to complete it. This chain joins TRBV12-1 and TRBJ2-2; 10 bases line up with TRBD2. The CDR3 is 14 residues long. The germline gives CDR1 SGHSN, CDR2 HYEKVE. V dropped 8 bases and J dropped 2; count of bases not matched to a gene: 4. This chain's CDR3 is CATKDWGNTGQLYF. Partial CDR3 DNA: TGTGCCACCAAGGACTGGGGGAACACCGGGCAGCTCTAC.

This clone was recorded a few times. Gene names denote mouse genes. The DNA ends 1 residue before the CDR3 does, and the rest of the CDR3 is filled in from the germline J gene. The chain combines TRBV26 with TRBJ2-5; 14 positions agree with TRBD2. The J segment lost 3 bases and the V segment lost 2 bases, leaving 7 bases of the junction unmatched. Germline V gene data show CDR1 as KGHPV and CDR2 as FQNQEV (reference sequence). The CDR3 totals 18 residues. CDR3 bases read: TGTGCCAGCAGTCTGCGGATGGGGACTGGGGGGGCTCAAGACACCCAGTAC. It specifies CASSLRMGTGGAQDTQY. The whole CDR3 sequence reads CASSLRMGTGGAQDTQYF.

This clone was seen a handful of times. The germline and genes are mouse ones. The sequence runs out 1 residue before the end of the CDR3; the remainder is reconstructed from the germline J gene. The chain uses TRBV3 and TRBJ2-7; a possible D gene is TRBD1 (6 bases). V was clipped by 2 bases and J by 0 bases, with 8 bases between them. CDR1 and CDR2 from the germline V gene are SNHLY and FYNGKV (reference sequence). The CDR3 is made up of 14 amino acids. The part of the CDR3 DNA that was read is TGTGCCAGCAGCTTAAGAGGGGGCTCCTATGAACAGTAC. Translating it yields CASSLRGGSYEQY. The full CDR3 is CASSLRGGSYEQYF.

In regard to this clone: All gene names here are mouse names. The CDR3 end falls 1 residue outside the read, so it is completed with the germline J gene. The chain uses TRBV26 and TRBJ2-4, with 9 bases matching TRBD1. The germline V gene has CDR1 KGHPV and CDR2 FQNQEV (reference sequence). Trimming took 2 bases from V and 6 from J; bases not matched to a gene: 0. This CDR3 has 13 residues. Partial CDR3 DNA: TGTGCCAGCAGTCTGGACAGGGGGAACACCTTGTAC. Translation: CASSLDRGNTLY. The whole CDR3 region reads CASSLDRGNTLYF.

There are a few counts of this clone. Germline and genes: mouse. The CDR3 end is not reached by the read, which stops 1 residue before it; the germline J gene fills it in. This chain joins TRBV3 and TRBJ2-7; D is perhaps TRBD1 (6 bases). The V end lost 3 bases, the J end lost 4 bases, and 10 bases lay between the germline ends. Germline V gene data show CDR1 as SNHLY and CDR2 as FYNGKV (reference sequence). The CDR3 extends over 13 amino acids. The CDR3 DNA, read in part, is TGTGCCAGCAGCTTCCGGGACAAATATGAACAGTAC. It translates to CASSFRDKYEQY. The entire CDR3 reads CASSFRDKYEQYF.

With respect to this clone: Genes and germline are mouse. The CDR3 extends 1 residue past the end of the read, so its final part is completed from the germline J gene. The V gene is TRBV13-3, the J gene TRBJ1-1; 8 bases match TRBD1. In germline, CDR1 is NNHDY, CDR2 SYVADS. This CDR3 contains 14 residues. The junction had 4 bases not matched to a gene; V was cut back by 4 bases and J by 2 bases. CDR3 residues: CASSYRGSNTEVFF. CDR3 DNA (partial): TGTGCCAGCAGTTACAGGGGGAGCAACACAGAAGTCTTC.

This clone was recorded a few times. Genes and germline are mouse. The CDR3 end lies 1 residue beyond the end of the read and is filled in from the germline J gene. The chain has TRBV26 and TRBJ1-2; D gene unclear. V lost 4 bases, J lost 2 bases, and 5 bases lay in between. CDR3 length equals 12 residues. Germline lookup yields CDR1 KGHPV and CDR2 FQNQEV (reference sequence). The CDR3 DNA, read in part, is TGTGCCAGCAGTCAACAGAACTCCGACTACACC. Translating it yields CASSQQNSDYT. The CDR3 in its entirety is CASSQQNSDYTF.

This clone showed up just once. The genes and germline here are from mouse. The CDR3 end falls 1 residue outside the read, so it is completed with the germline J gene. The rearrangement joins TRBV26 to TRBJ1-2; the match to TRBD1 covers 9 bases. The CDR3 is 13 residues long. Germline assignment: CDR1 KGHPV and CDR2 FQNQEV (reference sequence). The V segment lost 4 bases and the J segment 4 bases; nucleotides outside the gene matches: 1. The CDR3 reads CASSPTGGSDYTF. CDR3 bases read: TGTGCCAGCAGTCCGACAGGGGGCTCCGACTACACC.

In its sample, this clone was seen once. These gene names are mouse names. Coverage ceases 1 residue before the CDR3 finishes, and the germline J gene fills in the end. The chain combines TRBV3 with TRBJ2-5, with 10 positions matching TRBD2. Germline V gene lookup returns CDR1 SNHLY and CDR2 FYNGKV (reference sequence). V trimming: 2 bases; J trimming: 5 bases; junction bases outside the gene matches: 1. The CDR3 spans 14 residues. CDR3 bases read: TGTGCCAGCAGCTTACACTGGGGGGGAGACACCCAGTAC. It codes for CASSLHWGGDTQY. The CDR3, in full, reads CASSLHWGGDTQYF. The full variable domain, in which reference TRBV3 and TRBJ2-5 provide the parts outside the CDR3, is GPKVLQIPSHQIIDMGQMVTLNCDPVSNHLYFYWYKQILGQQMEFLVNFYNGKVMEKSKLFKDQFSVERPDGSYFTLKIQPTALEDSAVYFCASSLHWGGDTQYFGPGTRLLVL.

With regard to this clone: One junction end disagrees with the germline gene, perhaps due to a read error. These gene names are mouse names. The read terminates 1 residue ahead of where the CDR3 ends, so the germline J gene completes it. V is TRBV3 and J is TRBJ2-7, with 7 bases aligning to TRBD2. The CDR3 runs 14 residues. Germline V gene lookup returns CDR1 SNHLY and CDR2 FYNGKV (reference sequence). CDR3 region: CAGSLTGRVYEQYF. CDR3 DNA, as far as it was read: TGTGCCGGCAGCCTGACTGGGAGGGTCTATGAACAGTAC. Complete variable domain (other parts from reference TRBV3 and TRBJ2-7): GPKVLQIPSHQIIDMGQMVTLNCDPVSNHLYFYWYKQILGQQMEFLVNFYNGKVMEKSKLFKDQFSVERPDGSYFTLKIQPTALEDSAVYFCAGSLTGRVYEQYFGPGTRLTVL.

For this clone: Any gene name here is a mouse gene name. The DNA ends 1 residue before the CDR3 does, and the rest of the CDR3 is filled in from the germline J gene. This sequence joins TRBV1 and TRBJ2-7; TRBD2 might be the D (5 bases). Germline values: CDR1 NSQYPW, CDR2 LRSPGD (reference sequence). V lost 5 bases and J 0 bases, leaving 11 bases between the germline ends. This CDR3 region has 14 residues. The DNA read from the CDR3 is TGCACCTGCAGTACTCACTGGAGCTCCTATGAACAGTAC. Encoded protein: CTCSTHWSSYEQY. The whole CDR3 reads CTCSTHWSSYEQYF.